Presented here are 15 T cell receptor beta chains from one specimen sequenced in a study of blood T cell repertoires in COVID-19. Some clones are missing from TCRdb's copy, which holds only in-frame ones; the method was immunoSEQ multiplex PCR. The sample shows about 130,000 clones, 70% to 80% of them seen only once. The sample consisted of peripheral blood. Receptor source: a man in his 60s who had recovered from COVID-19.

The table lists this clone with a count of one. The chain employs TRBV28 and TRBJ1-5; a possible D gene is TRBD1 (6 bases). Germline CDR1 is MDHEN and CDR2 is SYDVKM. This CDR3 is 13 amino acids long. V lost 11 bases and J lost 4, with 15 bases in between. CDR3 in amino acids: CAGQTGANQPQHF. The CDR3, as DNA: TGTGCCGGCCAGACAGGAGCAAATCAGCCCCAGCATTTT.

V usage is TRBV11-1 and J usage is TRBJ1-4; D may be TRBD1 (6 bases). In germline, CDR1 is SGHAT, CDR2 FQDESV (reference sequence). The CDR3 spans 14 residues. Between the trimmed V and J ends, which lost 3 bases and 5 bases, there was a span of 10 bases. The chain's CDR3 is CASSFRGENEKLFF. The CDR3 DNA is TGTGCCAGCAGCTTCAGGGGTGAGAATGAAAAACTGTTTTTT.

J is TRBJ1-3 and V is TRBV7-8; weak D call: TRBD1 (5 bases). With 5 bases removed from V and 0 bases from J, the gap between germline ends came to 17 bases. CDR3 length equals 17 residues. Germline assignment: CDR1 SGHVS and CDR2 FQNEAQ. The CDR3 reads CASSLGTAGPSGNTIYF. The DNA of the CDR3 is TGTGCCAGCAGCCTAGGGACGGCGGGCCCCTCTGGAAACACCATATATTTT.

The gene calls are TRBV4-1 and TRBJ2-3; 11 nucleotides line up with TRBD2. The CDR3 loop spans 15 amino acids. Per the germline V gene, CDR1 is MGHRA and CDR2 is YSYEKL. V shed 1 base and J 4 bases; nucleotides not matched to a gene: 1. This chain's CDR3 is CASSQVAGGPDTQYF. CDR3 sequence (DNA): TGCGCCAGCAGCCAAGTAGCGGGAGGGCCAGATACGCAGTATTTT.

This clone was observed a handful of times. The CDR3 region is CASSSGDRYYEQYF. DNA for the CDR3: TGTGCCAGCAGCTCGGGGGACCGCTACTACGAGCAGTACTTC. This rearrangement joins TRBV11-3 to TRBJ2-7; D is possibly TRBD2 (6 bases). Germline V lookup: CDR1 SGHNT, CDR2 YENEEA. V lost 4 bases and J lost 3, with 13 bases in between. The length of the CDR3 is 14 residues.

V usage is TRBV6-6 and J usage is TRBJ2-2, with 8 nucleotides matching TRBD2. CDR1 is MNHNY, CDR2 SVGAGI, per germline (reference sequence). There are 15 residues in the CDR3. V lost 7 bases and J lost 1; bases outside the gene matches: 5. The CDR3 nucleotides read TGTGCCAGCACTTTACTAGCGGTGAACACCGGGGAGCTGTTTTTT. Its translation: CASTLLAVNTGELFF.

This clone was recorded only once. The gene calls are TRBV6-2 or TRBV6-3 and TRBJ2-7, with 8 bases aligning to TRBD2. Germline trimming cut 0 bases from V and 5 bases from J; bases unmatched to any gene: 9. Germline CDR1 MNHEY, CDR2 SVGEGT. This CDR3 has 16 residues. In DNA, the CDR3 is TGTGCCAGCAGTTACTCCTCATCTGGCGGGAGGAACGAGCAGTACTTC. This encodes CASSYSSSGGRNEQYF.

This chain uses TRBV6-5 with TRBJ2-3, with 8 bases fitting TRBD1. With V trimmed by 6 bases and J by 5 bases, 4 bases remained unmatched. The CDR3 spans 13 residues. CDR1 and CDR2 (germline): MNHEY, SVGAGI. In DNA, the CDR3 is TGTGCCAGCAGAGGACAGGGTTTAGATACGCAGTATTTT. It is translated as CASRGQGLDTQYF.

This clone was seen once. The chain recombines TRBV6-5 with TRBJ1-2, with 9 bases identical to TRBD1. The CDR3 is 15 residues long. From germline, CDR1 is MNHEY and CDR2 SVGAGI. V trimming: 10 bases; J trimming: 4 bases; junction bases outside the gene matches: 13. Written as DNA, the CDR3 is TGTGCCACCACAGGGGCTTTGACAGGGGGCTATGGCTACACCTTC. Residues: CATTGALTGGYGYTF.

The genes are TRBV7-2 and TRBJ2-7; 8 bases line up with TRBD1. This CDR3 is 13 amino acids long. Germline CDR1 reads SGHTA; CDR2 reads FQGNSA. V trimming: 6 bases; J trimming: 2 bases; junction bases outside the gene matches: 3. CDR3 region: CASRDRVAYEQYF. CDR3 DNA: TGTGCCAGCAGGGACAGGGTCGCCTACGAGCAGTACTTC. Filled out from reference TRBV7-2 and TRBJ2-7, the complete variable domain reads GAGVSQSPSNKVTEKGKDVELRCDPISGHTALYWYRQSLGQGLEFLIYFQGNSAPDKSGLPSDRFSAERTGGSVSTLTIQRTQQEDSAVYLCASRDRVAYEQYFGPGTRLTVT.

The chain has TRBV11-2 and TRBJ2-1; D possibly corresponds to TRBD1 (6 bases). Trimming removed 3 bases at V and 10 bases at J, with 19 bases between. Looked up from germline, CDR1 is SGHAT and CDR2 is FQNNGV. The CDR3 has 15 amino acids. The CDR3 region is CASSFSHREGSEQFF. CDR3 nucleotide sequence: TGTGCCAGCAGCTTTTCACACAGGGAAGGAAGCGAGCAGTTCTTC.

The chain couples TRBV19 to TRBJ2-1; TRBD2 aligns across 14 bases. The CDR3 loop spans 15 amino acids. CDR1 is LNHDA, CDR2 SQIVND, per germline (reference sequence). V lost 5 bases to trimming and J lost 5 bases; unmatched junction nucleotides: 2. The CDR3 bases are TGTGCCAGTAGTCGACTAGCGGGGGGGCACAATGAGCAGTTCTTC. Residues: CASSRLAGGHNEQFF.

In this sample, this clone turned up many times. This sequence joins TRBV11-2 and TRBJ1-6; D is uncertain. The CDR3 extends over 15 amino acids. CDR1 and CDR2 (germline): SGHAT, FQNNGV. Trimming shortened V by 7 bases and J by 6 bases, and 16 bases separated the two germline ends. The CDR3 is CASTPGVGSNSPLHF. Written as DNA, the CDR3 is TGTGCCAGCACCCCCGGGGTGGGAAGTAATTCACCCCTCCACTTT. The whole variable domain, remainder taken from reference TRBV11-2 and TRBJ1-6, is EAGVAQSPRYKIIEKRQSVAFWCNPISGHATLYWYQQILGQGPKLLIQFQNNGVVDDSQLPKDRFSAERLKGVDSTLKIQPAKLEDSAVYLCASTPGVGSNSPLHFGNGTRLTVT.

The chain couples TRBV5-1 to TRBJ2-5, with 7 bases that match TRBD1. The CDR3 consists of 13 residues. Trimming removed 2 bases from V and 4 bases from J; junction bases left unmatched: 2. The germline CDR1 and CDR2 sequences are SGHRS and YFSETQ. Written as DNA, the CDR3 is TGCGCCAGCAGCTTACAGGGGACAGAGACCCAGTACTTC. Protein product: CASSLQGTETQYF.

The CDR3 loop is CATIGLDKSSGNTIYF. The DNA of the CDR3 is TGTGCCACGATCGGCCTGGACAAGAGCTCTGGAAACACCATATATTTT. The rearrangement uses TRBV19 and TRBJ1-3; a possible D gene is TRBD1 (5 bases). The CDR3 sequence is 16 residues long. Trimming removed 10 bases from V and 0 bases from J, with 19 bases in between. The V gene's germline CDR1 is LNHDA and CDR2 SQIVND (reference sequence).